This TCR beta chain was recovered during a study of shared T cell receptors in the human thymus. Data came from immunoSEQ multiplex PCR; TCRdb stores just in-frame clones and leaves some out. The table has some 660,000 clones, approximately 89% seen once. This clone has just a few counts. J was trimmed by 3 bases and V by 2 bases; bases with no gene match: 1. Germline-derived CDR1 and CDR2 are SGHNT and YYREEE (reference sequence). CDR3 length: 13 residues. These data are also associated with another study on human thymus T cells. That paper adds: The donors were infants in Finland with congenital heart defects, otherwise immunologically healthy. Resections that were taken during corrective heart surgery supplied the thymus tissue. Repertoires sampled from thymus and blood appeared biased in V and J gene usage. Unrelated individuals had highly overlapping thymic repertoires, as reported in related research.

The TCR comes from a boy younger than two with a congenital heart defect. The genes are TRBV5-4 and TRBJ1-1, with 7 bases identical to TRBD1. The sequenced material came from thymocytes. CDR3 region: CASSFQGDTEAFF. DNA of the CDR3: TGTGCCAGCAGCTTCCAGGGGGACACTGAAGCTTTCTTT.